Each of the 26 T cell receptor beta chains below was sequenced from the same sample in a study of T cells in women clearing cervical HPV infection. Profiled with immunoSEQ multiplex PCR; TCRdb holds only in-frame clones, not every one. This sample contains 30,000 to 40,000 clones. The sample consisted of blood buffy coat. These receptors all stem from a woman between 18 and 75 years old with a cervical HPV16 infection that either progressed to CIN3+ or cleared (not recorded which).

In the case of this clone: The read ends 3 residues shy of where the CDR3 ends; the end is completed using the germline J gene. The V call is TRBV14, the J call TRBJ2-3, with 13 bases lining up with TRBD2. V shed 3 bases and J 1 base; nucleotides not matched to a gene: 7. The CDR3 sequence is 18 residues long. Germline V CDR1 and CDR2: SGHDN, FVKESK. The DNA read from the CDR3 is TGTGCCAGCAGCCAGTGGACTAGCGGGGGTTACGGCACAGATACG. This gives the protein CASSQWTSGGYGTDT. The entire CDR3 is CASSQWTSGGYGTDTQYF.

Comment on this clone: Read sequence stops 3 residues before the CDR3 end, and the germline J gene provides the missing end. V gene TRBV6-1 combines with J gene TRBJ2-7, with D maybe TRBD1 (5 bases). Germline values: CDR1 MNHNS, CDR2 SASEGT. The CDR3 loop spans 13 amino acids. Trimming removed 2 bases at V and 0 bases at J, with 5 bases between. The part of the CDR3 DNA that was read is TGTGCCAGCAGTGAAACAGGCTCCTACGAG. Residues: CASSETGSYE. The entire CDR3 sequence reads CASSETGSYEQYF.

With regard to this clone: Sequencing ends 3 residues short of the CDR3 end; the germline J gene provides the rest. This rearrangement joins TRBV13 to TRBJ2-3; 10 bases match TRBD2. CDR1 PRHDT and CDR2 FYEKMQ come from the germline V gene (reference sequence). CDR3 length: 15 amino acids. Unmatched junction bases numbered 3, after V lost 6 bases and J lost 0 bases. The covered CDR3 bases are TGTGCCAGCAGTACTAGCGGGGTTAGCACAGATACG. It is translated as CASSTSGVSTDT. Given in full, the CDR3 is CASSTSGVSTDTQYF.

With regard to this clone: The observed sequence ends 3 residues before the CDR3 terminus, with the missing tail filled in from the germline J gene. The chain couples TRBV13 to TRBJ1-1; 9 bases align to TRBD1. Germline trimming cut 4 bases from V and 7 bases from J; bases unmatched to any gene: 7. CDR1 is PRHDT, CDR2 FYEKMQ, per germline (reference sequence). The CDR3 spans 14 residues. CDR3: CASSSQGASGEAFF. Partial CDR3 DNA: TGTGCCAGCAGCTCACAGGGGGCGTCGGGTGAA.

CDR3: CASRPQGAYGYTF. CDR3 DNA (partial): TGTGCCAGCAGGCCCCAGGGTGCCTATGGC. J is TRBJ1-2 and V is TRBV7-2; D might be TRBD1 (5 bases). Read data end 3 residues before the CDR3 end; the end is taken from the germline J gene. Germline CDR1 SGHTA, CDR2 FQGNSA. Trimming stripped 6 bases from V and 4 bases from J, with 12 bases between. The CDR3 loop spans 13 amino acids. Combining the CDR3 with reference TRBV7-2 and TRBJ1-2 gives the whole variable domain GAGVSQSPSNKVTEKGKDVELRCDPISGHTALYWYRQSLGQGLEFLIYFQGNSAPDKSGLPSDRFSAERTGGSVSTLTIQRTQQEDSAVYLCASRPQGAYGYTFGSGTRLTVV.

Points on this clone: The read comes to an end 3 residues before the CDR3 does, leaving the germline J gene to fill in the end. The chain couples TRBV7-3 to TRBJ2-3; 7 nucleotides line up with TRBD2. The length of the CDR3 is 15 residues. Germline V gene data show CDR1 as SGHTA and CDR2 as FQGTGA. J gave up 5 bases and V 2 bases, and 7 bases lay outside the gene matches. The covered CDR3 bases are TGTGCCAGCAGCTTAGGCGGGGGTCGTTTAGATACG. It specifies CASSLGGGRLDT. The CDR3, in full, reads CASSLGGGRLDTQYF. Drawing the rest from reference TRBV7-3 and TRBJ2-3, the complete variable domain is GAGVSQTPSNKVTEKGKYVELRCDPISGHTALYWYRQSLGQGPEFLIYFQGTGAADDSGLPNDRFFAVRPEGSVSTLKIQRTERGDSAVYLCASSLGGGRLDTQYFGPGTRLTVL.

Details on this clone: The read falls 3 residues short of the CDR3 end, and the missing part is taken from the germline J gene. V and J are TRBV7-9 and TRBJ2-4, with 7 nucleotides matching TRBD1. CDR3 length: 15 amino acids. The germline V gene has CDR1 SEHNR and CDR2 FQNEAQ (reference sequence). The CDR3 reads CASSLTGQRFYGQYF. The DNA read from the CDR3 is TGTGCCAGCAGCCTAACGGGACAGCGATTCTATGGT.

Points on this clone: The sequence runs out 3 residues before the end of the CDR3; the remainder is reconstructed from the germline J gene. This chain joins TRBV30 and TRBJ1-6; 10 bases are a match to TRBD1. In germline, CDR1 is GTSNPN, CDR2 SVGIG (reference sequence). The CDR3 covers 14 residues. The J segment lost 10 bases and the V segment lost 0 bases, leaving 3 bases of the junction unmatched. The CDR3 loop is CAWSVPTGGSPLHF. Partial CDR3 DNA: TGTGCCTGGAGTGTACCGACAGGGGGCTCACCC.

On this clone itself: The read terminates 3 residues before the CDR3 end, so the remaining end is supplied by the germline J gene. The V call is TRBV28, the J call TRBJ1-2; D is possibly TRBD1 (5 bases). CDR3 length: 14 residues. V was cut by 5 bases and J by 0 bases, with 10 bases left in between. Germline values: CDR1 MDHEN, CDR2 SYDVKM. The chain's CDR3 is CASSLTGANYGYTF. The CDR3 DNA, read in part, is TGTGCCAGCAGTCTTACAGGAGCTAACTATGGC.

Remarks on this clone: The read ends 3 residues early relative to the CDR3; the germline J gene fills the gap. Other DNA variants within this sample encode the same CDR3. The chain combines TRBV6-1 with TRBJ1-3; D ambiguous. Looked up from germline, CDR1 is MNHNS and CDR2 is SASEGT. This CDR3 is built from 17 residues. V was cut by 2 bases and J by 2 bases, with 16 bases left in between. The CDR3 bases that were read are TGTGCCAGCAGTGAAATCCTTCGGTCCCCGACTGGAAACACC. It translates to CASSEILRSPTGNT. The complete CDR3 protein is CASSEILRSPTGNTIYF.

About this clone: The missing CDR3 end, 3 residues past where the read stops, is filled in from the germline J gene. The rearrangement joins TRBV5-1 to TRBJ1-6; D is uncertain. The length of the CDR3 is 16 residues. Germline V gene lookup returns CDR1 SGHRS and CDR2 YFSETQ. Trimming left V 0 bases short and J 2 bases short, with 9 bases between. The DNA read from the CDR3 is TGCGCCAGCAGCTTGGGCACTAGGACCTATAATTCACCC. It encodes CASSLGTRTYNSP. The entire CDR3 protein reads CASSLGTRTYNSPLHF.

CDR3 DNA (partial): TGCGCCAGCAGCGGGAAGGGCGAGGGGCGCTCCTACGAG. Translation: CASSGKGEGRSYE. The CDR3 in full is CASSGKGEGRSYEQYF. The rearrangement uses TRBV4-1 and TRBJ2-7; perhaps D is TRBD1 or TRBD2 (5 bases each). The read stops 3 residues short of the end of the CDR3; the missing end is completed from the germline J gene. Per germline, CDR1 MGHRA and CDR2 YSYEKL. The V end was cut by 5 bases, the J end by 0 bases, with 17 bases between. The CDR3 has 16 residues.

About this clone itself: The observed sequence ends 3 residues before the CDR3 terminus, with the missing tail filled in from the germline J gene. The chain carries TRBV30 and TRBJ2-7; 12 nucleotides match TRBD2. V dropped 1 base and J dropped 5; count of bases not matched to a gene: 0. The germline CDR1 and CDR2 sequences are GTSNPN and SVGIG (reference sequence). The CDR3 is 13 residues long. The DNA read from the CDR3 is TGTGCCTGGAGTGGACTAGCGGGAGACGAG. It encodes CAWSGLAGDE. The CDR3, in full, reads CAWSGLAGDEQYF. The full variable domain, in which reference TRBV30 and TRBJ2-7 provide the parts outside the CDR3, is SQTIHQWPATLVQPVGSPLSLECTVEGTSNPNLYWYRQAAGRGLQLLFYSVGIGQISSEVPQNLSASRPQDRQFILSSKKLLLSDSGFYLCAWSGLAGDEQYFGPGTRLTVT.

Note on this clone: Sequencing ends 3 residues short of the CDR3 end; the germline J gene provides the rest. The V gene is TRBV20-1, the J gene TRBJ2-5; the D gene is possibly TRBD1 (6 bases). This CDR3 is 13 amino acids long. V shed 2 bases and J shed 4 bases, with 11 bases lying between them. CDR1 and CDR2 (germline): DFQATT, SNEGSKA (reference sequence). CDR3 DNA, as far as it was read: TGCAGTGCTAGACCCGGGACACCAGAGACC. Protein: CSARPGTPET. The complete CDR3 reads CSARPGTPETQYF.

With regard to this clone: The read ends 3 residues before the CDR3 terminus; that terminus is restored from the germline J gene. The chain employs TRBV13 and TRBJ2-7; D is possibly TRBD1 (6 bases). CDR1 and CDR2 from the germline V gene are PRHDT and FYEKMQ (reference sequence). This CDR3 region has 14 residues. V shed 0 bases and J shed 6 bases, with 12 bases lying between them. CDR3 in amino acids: CASSLGQGFSEQYF. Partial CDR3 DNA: TGTGCCAGCAGCTTAGGACAGGGCTTTAGCGAG.

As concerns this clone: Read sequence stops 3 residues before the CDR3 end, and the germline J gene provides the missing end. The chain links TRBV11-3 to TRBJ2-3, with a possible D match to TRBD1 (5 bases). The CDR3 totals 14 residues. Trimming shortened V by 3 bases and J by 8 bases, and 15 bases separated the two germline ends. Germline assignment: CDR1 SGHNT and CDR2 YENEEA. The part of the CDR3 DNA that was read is TGTGCCAGCAGCTTCGAGCCGGGTGGGGCTACG. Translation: CASSFEPGGAT. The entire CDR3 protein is CASSFEPGGATQYF. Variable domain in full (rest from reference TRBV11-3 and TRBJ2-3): EAGVVQSPRYKIIEKKQPVAFWCNPISGHNTLYWYLQNLGQGPELLIRYENEEAVDDSQLPKDRFSAERLKGVDSTLKIQPAELGDSAVYLCASSFEPGGATQYFGPGTRLTVL.

The DNA read from the CDR3 is TGCGCCAGCAGCTTTACTAGCGGGGGGGCTTTAGATACG. It yields the protein CASSFTSGGALDT. The entire CDR3 protein reads CASSFTSGGALDTQYF. This chain links TRBV5-1 with TRBJ2-3, with TRBD2 matching 13 bases. Read data end 3 residues before the CDR3 end; the end is taken from the germline J gene. Germline V gene sequence: CDR1 SGHRS, CDR2 YFSETQ. V shed 2 bases, J shed 5 bases, and the junction held 5 bases outside the gene matches. This CDR3 contains 16 residues. Based on the CDR3 plus reference TRBV5-1 and TRBJ2-3, the full variable domain is KAGVTQTPRYLIKTRGQQVTLSCSPISGHRSVSWYQQTPGQGLQFLFEYFSETQRNKGNFPGRFSGRQFSNSRSEMNVSTLELGDSALYLCASSFTSGGALDTQYFGPGTRLTVL.

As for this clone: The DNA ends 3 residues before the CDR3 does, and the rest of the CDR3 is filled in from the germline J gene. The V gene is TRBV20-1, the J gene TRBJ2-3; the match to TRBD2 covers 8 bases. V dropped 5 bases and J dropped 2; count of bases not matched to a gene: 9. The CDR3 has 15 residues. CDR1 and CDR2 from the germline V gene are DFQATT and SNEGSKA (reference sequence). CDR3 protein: CSAGTLAGYTDTQYF. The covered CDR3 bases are TGCAGTGCTGGGACCCTAGCGGGTTACACAGATACG.

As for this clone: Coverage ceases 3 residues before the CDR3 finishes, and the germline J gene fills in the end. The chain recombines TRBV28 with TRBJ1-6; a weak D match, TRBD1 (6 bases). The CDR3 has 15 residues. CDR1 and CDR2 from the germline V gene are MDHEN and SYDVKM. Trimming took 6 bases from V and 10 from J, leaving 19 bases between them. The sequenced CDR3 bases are TGTGCCAGCAGCTACGGACAGCTAAGGGTGTCACCC. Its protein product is CASSYGQLRVSP. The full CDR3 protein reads CASSYGQLRVSPLHF.

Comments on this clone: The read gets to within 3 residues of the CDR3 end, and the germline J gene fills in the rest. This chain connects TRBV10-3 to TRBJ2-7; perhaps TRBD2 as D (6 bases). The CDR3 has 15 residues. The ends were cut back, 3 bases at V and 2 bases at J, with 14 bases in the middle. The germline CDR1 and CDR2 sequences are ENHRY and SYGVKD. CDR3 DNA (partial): TGTGCCATCAGTGAACGGGACTCCTACCCCTACGAG. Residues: CAISERDSYPYE. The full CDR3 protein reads CAISERDSYPYEQYF.

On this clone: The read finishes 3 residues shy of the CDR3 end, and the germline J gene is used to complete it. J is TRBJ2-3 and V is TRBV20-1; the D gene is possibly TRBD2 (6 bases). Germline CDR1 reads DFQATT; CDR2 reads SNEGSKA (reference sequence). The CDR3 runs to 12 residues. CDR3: CSAASTGETQYF. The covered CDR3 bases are TGCAGTGCTGCCTCGACGGGGGAGACG.

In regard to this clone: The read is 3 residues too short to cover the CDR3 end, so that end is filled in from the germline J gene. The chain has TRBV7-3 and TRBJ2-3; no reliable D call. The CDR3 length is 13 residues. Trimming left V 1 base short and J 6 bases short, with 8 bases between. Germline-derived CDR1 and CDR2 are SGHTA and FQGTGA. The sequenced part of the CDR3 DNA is TGTGCCAGCAGCTTAAGAGAAGGGGATACG. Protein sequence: CASSLREGDT. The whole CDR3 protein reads CASSLREGDTQYF.

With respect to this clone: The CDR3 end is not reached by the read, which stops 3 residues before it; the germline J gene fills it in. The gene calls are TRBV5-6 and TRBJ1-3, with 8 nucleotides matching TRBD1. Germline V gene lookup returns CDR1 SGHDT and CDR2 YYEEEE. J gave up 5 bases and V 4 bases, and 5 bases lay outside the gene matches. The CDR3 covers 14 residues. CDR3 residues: CASSPTGDRNTIYF. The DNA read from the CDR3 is TGTGCCAGCAGCCCGACAGGGGACAGAAACACC.

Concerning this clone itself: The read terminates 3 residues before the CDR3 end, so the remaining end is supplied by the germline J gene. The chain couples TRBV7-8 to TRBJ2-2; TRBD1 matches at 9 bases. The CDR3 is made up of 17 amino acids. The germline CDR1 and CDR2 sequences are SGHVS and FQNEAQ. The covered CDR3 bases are TGTGCCAGCAGCACTAGTGCGGACAGGGGTTATAATTCACCG. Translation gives CASSTSADRGYNSP. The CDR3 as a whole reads CASSTSADRGYNSPLFF.

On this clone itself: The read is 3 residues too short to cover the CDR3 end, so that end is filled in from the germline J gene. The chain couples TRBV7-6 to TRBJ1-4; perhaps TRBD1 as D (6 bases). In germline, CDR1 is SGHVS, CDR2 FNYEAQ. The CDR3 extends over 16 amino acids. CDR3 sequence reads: CASSPLQGSGANVLFF. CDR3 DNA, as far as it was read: TGTGCCAGCAGCCCGTTACAGGGCTCTGGGGCCAACGTA.

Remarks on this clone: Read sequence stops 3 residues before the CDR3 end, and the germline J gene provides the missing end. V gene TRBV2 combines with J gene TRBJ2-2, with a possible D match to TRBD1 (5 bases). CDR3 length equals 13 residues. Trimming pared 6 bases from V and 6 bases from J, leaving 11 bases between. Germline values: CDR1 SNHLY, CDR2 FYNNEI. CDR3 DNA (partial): TGTGCCAGCAGGGAGACAGAATCCGGGGAG. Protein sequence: CASRETESGE. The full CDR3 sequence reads CASRETESGELFF.